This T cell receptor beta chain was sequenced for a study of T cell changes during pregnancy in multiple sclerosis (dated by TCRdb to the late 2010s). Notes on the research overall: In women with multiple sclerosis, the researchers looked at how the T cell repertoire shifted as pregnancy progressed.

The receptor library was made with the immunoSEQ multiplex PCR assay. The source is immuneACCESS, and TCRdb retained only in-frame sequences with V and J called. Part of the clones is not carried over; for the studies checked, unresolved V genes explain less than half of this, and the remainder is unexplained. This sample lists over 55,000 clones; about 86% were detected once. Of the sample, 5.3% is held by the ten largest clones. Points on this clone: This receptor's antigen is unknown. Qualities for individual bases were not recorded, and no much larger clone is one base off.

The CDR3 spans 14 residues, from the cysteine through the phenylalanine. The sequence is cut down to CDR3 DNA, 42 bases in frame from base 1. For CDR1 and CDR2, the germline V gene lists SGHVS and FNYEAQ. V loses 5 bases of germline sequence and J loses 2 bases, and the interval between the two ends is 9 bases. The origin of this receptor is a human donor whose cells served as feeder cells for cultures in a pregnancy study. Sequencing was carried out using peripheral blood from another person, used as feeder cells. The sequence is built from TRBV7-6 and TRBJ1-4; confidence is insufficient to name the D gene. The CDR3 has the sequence CASSVSPTNEKLFF. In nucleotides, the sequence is TGTGCCAGCAGCGTCAGCCCTACTAATGAAAAACTGTTTTTT. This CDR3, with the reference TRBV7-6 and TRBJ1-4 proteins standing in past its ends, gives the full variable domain GAGVSQSPRYKVTKRGQDVALRCDPISGHVSLYWYRQALGQGPEFLTYFNYEAQQDKSGLPNDRFSAERPEGSISTLTIQRTEQRDSAMYRCASSVSPTNEKLFFGSGTQLSVL.